This T cell receptor (beta chain) comes out of a study of blood T cell repertoires in COVID-19. About the study: The United States, Italy and Spain were the sources of the acute and convalescent COVID-19 samples. In each case, the material was cDNA or gDNA derived from T cells, B-cell-depleted T cells, or PBMCs.

Method: immunoSEQ multiplex PCR; TCRdb's copy keeps in-frame clones and lacks some. The data hold hundreds of thousands of clones, with 75% to 90% observed a single time. Cohort placement rested on clinical history that participants reported themselves. Cohort 3 recovered donors had two negative PCRs, clearance, or symptom resolution. This clone was seen a handful of times. The CDR3 totals 15 residues. Germline trimming cut 2 bases from V and 8 bases from J; bases unmatched to any gene: 4. The germline CDR1 and CDR2 sequences are SNHLY and FYNNEI. Sequencing was done on a sample of PBMCs or T cells enriched from blood (not recorded which). This chain connects TRBV2 to TRBJ2-3, with 13 bases aligning to TRBD2. The sequence was collected from a woman aged 55-69 years who had recovered from COVID-19. The CDR3 bases are TGTGCCAGCAGTGAAAGGACTAGCGGGGGAAGTACGCAGTATTTT. It translates to CASSERTSGGSTQYF.